The source of this T cell receptor beta chain is a study of T cells in Graves' hyperthyroidism and ophthalmopathy. Findings of the study overall: Blood samples included most of the expanded thyroid clonotypes exceeding 0.001.

Any patient presenting with uncontrolled infection, other autoimmune disease, pregnancy or lactation was left out. Each diagnosis drew on symptoms, thyroxine, TRAb, thyroid ultrasound and orbital computed tomography findings. About this clonotype: Its specificity is not known.

Researchers took RNA transcripts and amplified the TCR beta CDR3 regions from them. The HTBI primer set served for first-round RT-PCR of the TCR CDR3. TCRdb independently ran MiXCR on the multiplex PCR reads; one entry per CDR3 protein. The table lists over 200,000 distinct CDR3 sequences, approximately 14% of them singletons. The sample comprised blood. The TCR sequence derives from a woman between 40 and 55 years old with Graves' hyperthyroidism that later progressed to Graves' ophthalmopathy.

CDR3 sequence reads: CSARGLAGVSEQFF. CDR3 nucleotides: TGCAGTGCTAGAGGGCTAGCGGGAGTTTCTGAGCAGTTCTTC. The chain employs TRBV20-1 and TRBJ2-1; TRBD2 matches at 10 bases. The germline CDR1 and CDR2 sequences are DFQATT and SNEGSKA (reference sequence). V shed 1 base, J shed 9 bases, and the junction held 6 bases outside the gene matches. The CDR3 is 14 residues long.